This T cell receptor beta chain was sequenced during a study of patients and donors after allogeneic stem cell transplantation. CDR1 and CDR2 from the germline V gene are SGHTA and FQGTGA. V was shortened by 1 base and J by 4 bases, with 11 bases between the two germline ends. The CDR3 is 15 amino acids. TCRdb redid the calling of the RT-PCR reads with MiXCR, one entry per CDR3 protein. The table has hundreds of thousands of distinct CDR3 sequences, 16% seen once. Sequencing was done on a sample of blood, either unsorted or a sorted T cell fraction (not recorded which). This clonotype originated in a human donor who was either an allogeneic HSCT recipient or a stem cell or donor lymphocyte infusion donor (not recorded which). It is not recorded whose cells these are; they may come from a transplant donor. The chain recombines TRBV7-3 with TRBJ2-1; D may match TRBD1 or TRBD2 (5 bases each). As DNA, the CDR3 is TGTGCCAGCAGCTTAAGAGGGACCGGGTACAATGAGCAGTTCTTC. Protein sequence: CASSLRGTGYNEQFF.